This record concerns one TCR beta chain sequence. The CDR3 covers 16 residues. Looked up from germline, CDR1 is LNHDA and CDR2 is SQIVND (reference sequence). V lost 4 bases and J 2 bases, leaving 15 bases between the germline ends. The data originate from a study of blood T cell repertoires in COVID-19. Turning to the study itself: Sample material is recorded as cDNA or gDNA derived from T cells, B-cell-depleted T cells, or PBMCs.

Method: immunoSEQ multiplex PCR; TCRdb's copy keeps in-frame clones and lacks some. The sample consists of about 210,000 clones, around 89% of them appearing once. This receptor was obtained from a woman in her forties with acute or convalescent COVID-19. The source material was peripheral blood. This rearrangement joins TRBV19 to TRBJ1-3; D perhaps matches TRBD1 (5 bases). The CDR3 bases are TGTGCCAGTAGTAGTGGTCGGGGGGGTGCTGGAAACACCATATATTTT. Translation gives CASSSGRGGAGNTIYF.